These T cell receptor beta chains were read from a single sample in a study of shared clonotypes between healthy human individuals. Assay used: immunoSEQ multiplex PCR; TCRdb lists only in-frame clones, some missing. The table has some 1 million clones, around 74% seen once; the top ten hold less than 1.5%. The sample consisted of memory CD4+ T cells sorted from blood. These receptors all stem from a young man in good health. Each CDR3 is given with its conserved first and last residue. The D gene is left open where the match is weak. Some rows have no size entry. The others give once, few or many, or a class for an expanded clone.

CDR3 protein | CDR3 DNA | J gene | D gene | V gene | clone size
CASSYGNPGVSKFEYF | TGTGCCAGCAGTTACGGGAATCCAGGGGTCTCGAAGTTTGAGTACTTC | TRBJ2-7 | NA | TRBV6-6 | NA
CAWTPSGRGNQPQHF | TGTGCCTGGACCCCCTCCGGCAGGGGGAATCAGCCCCAGCATTTT | TRBJ1-5 | TRBD1 | TRBV30 | NA
CASYRSFGNTIYF | TGTGCCAGCTACAGGTCTTTTGGAAACACCATATATTTT | TRBJ1-3 | NA | TRBV6-6 | few
CASSRVGNEQFF | TGTGCCAGCAGCCGCGTGGGGAATGAGCAGTTCTTC | TRBJ2-1 | NA | TRBV7-2 | few
CASSVQGGNTIYF | TGTGCCAGTAGCGTCCAAGGGGGAAACACCATATATTTT | TRBJ1-3 | NA | TRBV19 | once
CASSVAPTDTQYF | TGTGCCAGCAGTGTGGCACCGACAGATACGCAGTATTTT | TRBJ2-3 | NA | TRBV2 | NA
CASSPSKTPEGPNIQYF | TGTGCCAGCTCACCAAGCAAGACACCGGAGGGACCTAACATTCAGTACTTC | TRBJ2-4 | NA | TRBV18 | NA
CASSHSTGAGAVTDTQYF | TGTGCCAGCAGCCACTCAACGGGAGCGGGAGCGGTCACAGATACGCAGTATTTT | TRBJ2-3 | TRBD2 | TRBV11-2 | NA
CAWSVIGRVIAGALGNEQYF | TGTGCCTGGAGTGTGATAGGTAGGGTAATAGCGGGAGCCCTAGGAAACGAGCAGTACTTC | TRBJ2-7 | TRBD2 | TRBV30 | NA
CASSTDFRELNEQFF | TGCGCCAGCAGCACCGATTTCAGGGAGCTCAATGAGCAGTTCTTC | TRBJ2-1 | NA | TRBV5-1 | NA
CASSFPAGGRDGAGYTF | TGCGCCAGCAGCTTTCCCGCTGGGGGTCGAGACGGTGCTGGCTACACCTTC | TRBJ1-2 | NA | TRBV5-1 | NA
CASSLPTGAGEAFF | TGCGCCAGCAGCTTGCCTACAGGGGCGGGTGAAGCTTTCTTT | TRBJ1-1 | TRBD1 | TRBV5-1 | NA
CASSPRVGTGGETQYF | TGTGCCAGCAGCCCAAGAGTTGGAACGGGGGGAGAGACCCAGTACTTC | TRBJ2-5 | TRBD2 | TRBV7-6 | NA
CSVDGDRSTDTQYF | TGCAGCGTTGACGGGGACAGGAGCACAGATACGCAGTATTTT | TRBJ2-3 | TRBD1 | TRBV29-1 | NA
CASSEPNDHEQFF | TGTGCCAGCAGTGAACCCAACGACCATGAGCAGTTCTTC | TRBJ2-1 | NA | TRBV2 | NA
CASSQLGVLFF | TGTGCCAGCAGTCAGTTGGGGGTGCTGTTTTTT | TRBJ2-2 | NA | TRBV5-6 | many
CASSTTGGHYNEQFF | TGTGCCAGCAGTACAACGGGAGGGCACTACAATGAGCAGTTCTTC | TRBJ2-1 | TRBD2 | TRBV7-8 | NA
CASRQEDQPQHF | TGTGCCAGCAGACAGGAGGATCAGCCCCAGCATTTT | TRBJ1-5 | NA | TRBV28 | few
CASSTGNSPLHF | TGTGCCAGCTCGACAGGGAATTCACCCCTCCACTTT | TRBJ1-6 | TRBD1 | TRBV18 | NA
CASSEVAANTGELFF | TGTGCCAGCAGTGAAGTTGCGGCGAACACCGGGGAGCTGTTTTTT | TRBJ2-2 | NA | TRBV6-1 | NA
CAISERGTGGYNEQFF | TGTGCCATCAGTGAAAGAGGGACAGGCGGATACAATGAGCAGTTCTTC | TRBJ2-1 | TRBD1 | TRBV10-3 | NA
CASSFGPMNTEAFF | TGTGCCAGCAGCTTTGGACCCATGAACACTGAAGCTTTCTTT | TRBJ1-1 | NA | TRBV11-2 | NA
CASSTLGTGGPGANVLTF | TGTGCCAGTAGTACTCTCGGGACAGGGGGTCCTGGGGCCAACGTCCTGACTTTC | TRBJ2-6 | TRBD1 | TRBV19 | NA
CASSGQGFEQYF | TGTGCCAGCAGTGGACAGGGTTTCGAGCAGTACTTC | TRBJ2-7 | TRBD1 | TRBV6-1 | NA
CASSEAPIGEQYF | TGTGCCAGCAGTGAAGCTCCTATTGGCGAGCAGTACTTC | TRBJ2-7 | NA | TRBV6-1 | NA
CASSLVRGRTEAFF | TGTGCCAGCAGCCTCGTCCGGGGTAGGACTGAAGCTTTCTTT | TRBJ1-1 | NA | TRBV11-1 | NA
CASSSPNPTEAFF | TGTGCCAGCAGCTCCCCCAATCCAACTGAAGCTTTCTTT | TRBJ1-1 | NA | TRBV7-9 | NA
CASSSAGVIQGTQYF | TGTGCCAGCAGCTCTGCGGGGGTTATACAGGGAACCCAGTACTTC | TRBJ2-5 | NA | TRBV7-9 | NA
CASSFPGLNQPQHF | TGTGCCAGCAGTTTTCCTGGACTCAATCAGCCCCAGCATTTT | TRBJ1-5 | NA | TRBV2 | NA
CASSRGGEQYF | TGTGCCAGCAGCAGGGGTGGCGAGCAGTACTTC | TRBJ2-7 | NA | TRBV7-2 | few
CASSSTGGQGTEAFF | TGTGCCAGCAGTTCGACAGGTGGACAGGGGACTGAAGCTTTCTTT | TRBJ1-1 | TRBD1 | TRBV2 | NA
CASSQAWDMPYF | TGTGCCAGCAGCCAAGCTTGGGACATGCCCTACTTC | TRBJ2-7 | NA | TRBV7-2 | NA
CASRETASRYTF | TGTGCCAGCAGAGAAACTGCCAGCCGCTACACCTTC | TRBJ1-2 | NA | TRBV2 | NA
CASSYPVAPYEQYF | TGTGCCAGCAGTTACCCGGTAGCGCCCTACGAGCAGTACTTC | TRBJ2-7 | NA | TRBV6-6 | once
CASSNSGNAYEQYF | TGTGCCAGCAGCAATAGCGGGAACGCCTACGAGCAGTACTTC | TRBJ2-7 | TRBD2 | TRBV9 | NA
CASSLDGAGYEQYF | TGCGCCAGCAGCTTGGACGGGGCCGGTTACGAGCAGTACTTC | TRBJ2-7 | NA | TRBV5-1 | NA
CASSPLGRQETQYF | TGTGCCAGCAGCCCTCTAGGGAGGCAAGAGACCCAGTACTTC | TRBJ2-5 | NA | TRBV7-2 | NA
CASSARDTANTEAFF | TGTGCCAGCTCAGCCCGGGACACCGCCAACACTGAAGCTTTCTTT | TRBJ1-1 | NA | TRBV18 | NA
CASSASGDYGYTF | TGCGCCAGCAGCGCCTCAGGGGACTATGGCTACACCTTC | TRBJ1-2 | NA | TRBV5-1 | NA
CASRLGTVNSPLHF | TGTGCCAGCAGACTCGGGACGGTAAATTCACCCCTCCACTTT | TRBJ1-6 | NA | TRBV13 | NA
CATWGRLNEKLFF | TGTGCCACTTGGGGCCGCCTTAATGAAAAACTGTTTTTT | TRBJ1-4 | NA | TRBV28 | NA
CASSSNGVPYGYTF | TGTGCCAGCAGTAGTAATGGGGTCCCCTATGGCTACACCTTC | TRBJ1-2 | NA | TRBV28 | NA